This entry is about one T cell receptor (beta chain). Its specificity is not known. J was trimmed by 2 bases and V by 4 bases; bases with no gene match: 5. The CDR3 extends over 15 amino acids. CDR1 is MGHRA and CDR2 is YSYEKL in the germline V gene. For the second PCR, which ran for roughly 7 to 11 cycles, a sample-barcoded 5' primer and a J-beta primer mix were used. TCRdb independently ran MiXCR on the 5' RACE reads; one entry per CDR3 protein. In the table there are some 1,000,000 distinct CDR3 sequences, under 30% of which are singletons. This specimen belongs to a study of blood T cells in healthy people across ages. Study outcomes and limitations: It was held that the diversity estimates obtained from one million T cells were underestimates.

Another study also made use of these data, one on T cells of mothers and their children. That source adds: Related pairs of mothers and children showed slightly higher, non-significant overlap versus unrelated pairs.

Sequencing was performed on blood. The gene calls are TRBV4-1 and TRBJ2-5, with 9 bases identical to TRBD1. This sequence originates from a girl aged 2-10 years in good health. The CDR3 reads CASSPGGTGQETQYF. The CDR3 coding sequence is TGCGCCAGCAGCCCAGGGGGGACAGGGCAAGAGACCCAGTACTTC.